The 8 T cell receptor beta chains below all came from one sample that was sequenced in a study of identical twins. TCRdb fed the 5' RACE reads into MiXCR, producing one record per CDR3 protein. This table has 200,000 to 300,000 distinct CDR3 sequences, approximately 10% appearing once. Sequenced sample: memory T cells sorted from blood. The receptors were gathered from a man in his fifties in good health.

This clonotype was recorded a few times. This chain links TRBV10-3 with TRBJ1-1, with a weak D call TRBD1 (5 bases). This CDR3 spans 13 amino acids. The ends were cut back, 5 bases at V and 1 base at J, with 8 bases in the middle. Germline V CDR1 and CDR2: ENHRY, SYGVKD. The CDR3 loop reads CAISPRGNTEAFF. CDR3 sequence (DNA): TGTGCCATCAGTCCGAGGGGGAACACTGAAGCTTTCTTT.

This clonotype was counted ten times or more. The V call is TRBV7-9, the J call TRBJ2-1, with 10 positions matching TRBD1. The germline gives CDR1 SEHNR, CDR2 FQNEAQ (reference sequence). The V and J ends lost 2 bases and 8 bases, in that order; junction bases with no gene match: 6. The CDR3 contains 15 residues. CDR3 sequence: CASSLSVTGGYEQFF. The CDR3 DNA sequence: TGTGCCAGCAGCTTATCAGTGACAGGGGGCTATGAGCAGTTCTTC.

This clonotype was seen a few times. The chain combines TRBV20-1 with TRBJ2-4; D perhaps matches TRBD2 (5 bases). Germline V gene sequence: CDR1 DFQATT, CDR2 SNEGSKA (reference sequence). The CDR3 consists of 14 residues. Trimming shortened V by 5 bases and J by 7 bases, and 18 bases separated the two germline ends. The CDR3 DNA is TGCAGTGCTTCGGACCCCCGGAGGTGGAACATTCAGTACTTC. This sequence encodes CSASDPRRWNIQYF.

This clonotype was recorded at least ten times. The CDR3 DNA reads TGCGCCAGCAGCTTGGTCCCAGGGGGAGCTGGAAACACCATATATTTT. Amino acid sequence: CASSLVPGGAGNTIYF. The J gene is TRBJ1-3, the V gene TRBV5-1; TRBD1 agrees at 7 bases. Germline CDR1 reads SGHRS; CDR2 reads YFSETQ. V lost 0 bases and J lost 2; bases outside the gene matches: 5. The CDR3 contains 16 residues.

This clonotype occurred a few times. The chain carries TRBV29-1 and TRBJ1-2, with TRBD1 matching 7 bases. The CDR3 covers 13 residues. J was trimmed by 4 bases and V by 5 bases; bases with no gene match: 7. CDR1 SQVTM and CDR2 ANQGSEA come from the germline V gene. The CDR3 bases are TGCAGCGTTAGCCGACAGGGAGGCTATGGCTACACCTTC. It codes for CSVSRQGGYGYTF.

This clonotype was counted at least ten times. The chain combines TRBV20-1 with TRBJ2-7, with D unclear. From germline, CDR1 is DFQATT and CDR2 SNEGSKA (reference sequence). Trimming shortened V by 3 bases and J by 1 base, and 4 bases separated the two germline ends. The CDR3 contains 11 residues. The CDR3 is CSASSSYEQYF. The CDR3 DNA follows: TGCAGTGCTAGCTCTTCCTACGAGCAGTACTTC.

This clonotype has at least ten counts. The chain combines TRBV20-1 with TRBJ2-7; D is perhaps TRBD1 (5 bases). The CDR3 totals 14 residues. Germline-derived CDR1 and CDR2 are DFQATT and SNEGSKA (reference sequence). Deletions cut 1 base from V and 2 bases from J, with 12 bases between. This chain's CDR3 is CSARGTFKAYEQYF. The CDR3 nucleotides read TGCAGTGCTAGAGGGACATTTAAAGCCTACGAGCAGTACTTC.

This clonotype was counted between two and nine times. This chain uses TRBV5-1 with TRBJ2-6; no reliable D call. The CDR3 has 15 amino acids. Trimming removed 2 bases at V and 1 base at J, with 7 bases between. Per the germline V gene, CDR1 is SGHRS and CDR2 is YFSETQ. The CDR3 is CASSFGRSGANVLTF. The CDR3, as DNA: TGCGCCAGCAGCTTTGGGCGTTCTGGGGCCAACGTCCTGACTTTC. The full variable domain, completed using reference TRBV5-1 and TRBJ2-6, is KAGVTQTPRYLIKTRGQQVTLSCSPISGHRSVSWYQQTPGQGLQFLFEYFSETQRNKGNFPGRFSGRQFSNSRSEMNVSTLELGDSALYLCASSFGRSGANVLTFGAGSRLTVL.